The 13 T cell receptor beta chains below were found in one sample sequenced in a study of cytomegalovirus exposure and HLA in healthy donors. The PCR employed 60 Vbeta primers together with 13 Jbeta primers. The table came from immunoSEQ multiplex PCR; TCRdb's copy has only in-frame clones and leaves some out. This sample carries about 73,000 clones, 65% to 80% of them seen once, and the ten largest clones take roughly 12%. Material: PBMCs. All receptors derive from a man aged 65-85 years in good health and CMV-seronegative.

Regarding this clone: The DNA is omitted, as the CDR3 cannot be located on it reliably, and the CDR3 follows TCRdb's listing. The chain is built from TRBV11-2 and TRBJ2-1; the D segment call TRBD2 is taken from the table without a DNA check. Inclusive of both ends, the CDR3 amounts to 17 amino acids. Germline CDR1 SGHAT, CDR2 FQNNGV. CDR3 protein: CASSRLGVASGTFEEFF.

The J gene is TRBJ2-5, the V gene TRBV2; D might be TRBD2 (6 bases). Germline-derived CDR1 and CDR2 are SNHLY and FYNNEI. The CDR3 runs to 15 residues. V lost 11 bases and J 2 bases, leaving 21 bases between the germline ends. This CDR3 is CASSSGVGGQETQYF. The CDR3 DNA reads as TGTGCCTCCTCATCGGGCGTTGGGGGGCAAGAGACCCAGTACTTC.

V gene TRBV6-5 combines with J gene TRBJ1-1, with D tentatively TRBD1 (5 bases). Trimming pared 5 bases from V and 6 bases from J, leaving 10 bases between. This CDR3 has 12 residues. Looked up from germline, CDR1 is MNHEY and CDR2 is SVGAGI. The CDR3 region is CASSATTAEAFF. Written as DNA, the CDR3 is TGTGCCAGCAGTGCCACGACAGCTGAAGCTTTCTTT.

A few counts support this clone. V gene TRBV19 combines with J gene TRBJ1-2, with TRBD1 identical over 11 bases. The CDR3 runs 16 residues. Trimming at V came to 9 bases and at J to 3 bases, leaving 12 bases not matched to a gene. Germline-derived CDR1 and CDR2 are LNHDA and SQIVND (reference sequence). The CDR3 is CASRDRGNFFYYGYTF. CDR3 bases: TGTGCCAGCAGGGACAGGGGGAATTTTTTTTACTATGGCTACACCTTC.

This clone has a handful of counts. The rearrangement links TRBV5-1 to TRBJ2-2; 7 bases align to TRBD1. The CDR3 totals 12 residues. Germline CDR1 and CDR2: SGHRS and YFSETQ. The trim removed 5 bases at V and 8 bases at J, leaving 3 bases unmatched. CDR3 nucleotide sequence: TGCGCCAGCAGGTGGACAGGTGGGGAGCTGTTTTTT. The encoded protein is CASRWTGGELFF.

Here the CDR3 DNA reads TGTGCCAGTAGTCGGGCAGGGGGCTTTGATCAGCCCCAGCATTTT. It codes for CASSRAGGFDQPQHF. This chain joins TRBV19 and TRBJ1-5; 8 nucleotides line up with TRBD1. V dropped 5 bases and J dropped 5; count of bases not matched to a gene: 8. There are 15 residues in the CDR3. Germline V gene sequence: CDR1 LNHDA, CDR2 SQIVND (reference sequence).

The chain employs TRBV6-5 and TRBJ1-3; D is undetermined. The germline gives CDR1 MNHEY, CDR2 SVGAGI. The CDR3 is 14 residues long. V lost 11 bases, J lost 0 bases, and 14 bases lay in between. The CDR3, as DNA: TGTGCCGTTTCCCCAGGCCACTCTGGAAACACCATATATTTT. Its protein is CAVSPGHSGNTIYF.

The rearrangement uses TRBV15 and TRBJ2-1; TRBD2 matches 7 bases. The J segment lost 0 bases and the V segment lost 1 base, leaving 3 bases of the junction unmatched. Germline V CDR1 and CDR2: LNHNV, YYDKDF (reference sequence). This CDR3 is built from 16 residues. Here the CDR3 reads CATSRVGGGSYNEQFF. The CDR3 nucleotides are TGTGCCACCAGCAGAGTTGGCGGGGGCTCCTACAATGAGCAGTTCTTC.

The chain carries TRBV11-3 and TRBJ2-3; TRBD2 agrees at 14 bases. The CDR3 is made up of 16 amino acids. The germline CDR1 and CDR2 sequences are SGHNT and YENEEA. The V segment lost 4 bases and the J segment 4 bases; nucleotides outside the gene matches: 4. The CDR3 protein is CASSSGLAGGPDTQYF. The CDR3 DNA reads TGTGCCAGCAGCTCCGGACTAGCGGGAGGTCCAGATACGCAGTATTTT.

The V and J genes are TRBV18 and TRBJ2-2; 8 bases are a match to TRBD1. After removal of 3 bases from V and 2 bases from J, the junction contained 5 bases not matched to a gene. Germline assignment: CDR1 KGHSH and CDR2 LQKENI. CDR3 length equals 16 residues. Written as DNA, the CDR3 is TGTGCCAGCTCACCTCGACAGGGGTCTAACACCGGGGAGCTGTTTTTT. It yields the protein CASSPRQGSNTGELFF.

V usage is TRBV11-2 and J usage is TRBJ1-2; D gene unclear. V was pared by 1 base and J by 7 bases, with 7 bases between. From germline, CDR1 is SGHAT and CDR2 FQNNGV. The CDR3 runs to 12 residues. CDR3 amino acids: CASSLGGSGYTF. The CDR3 DNA follows: TGTGCCAGCAGCTTAGGCGGGTCTGGCTACACCTTC.

Worth noting for this clone: The junction shows a germline mismatch at one end, possibly a read error. The chain joins TRBV7-7 to TRBJ2-3, with TRBD1 matching 8 bases. Germline-derived CDR1 and CDR2 are SSHAT and FNYEAQ (reference sequence). The CDR3 runs 15 residues. The CDR3 reads CASSAQTGEADTQYF. The CDR3 DNA is TGTGCTAGCAGCGCCCAGACAGGGGAGGCAGATACGCAGTATTTT.

The CDR3 loop reads CASTLGGIKGTEAFF. CDR3 coding DNA: TGCGCCAGCACACTTGGGGGGATTAAGGGCACTGAAGCTTTCTTT. V and J are TRBV5-1 and TRBJ1-1; D is possibly TRBD1 (5 bases). Germline V CDR1 and CDR2: SGHRS, YFSETQ. Between the trimmed V and J ends, which lost 6 bases and 4 bases, there was a span of 19 bases. The CDR3 runs to 15 residues.